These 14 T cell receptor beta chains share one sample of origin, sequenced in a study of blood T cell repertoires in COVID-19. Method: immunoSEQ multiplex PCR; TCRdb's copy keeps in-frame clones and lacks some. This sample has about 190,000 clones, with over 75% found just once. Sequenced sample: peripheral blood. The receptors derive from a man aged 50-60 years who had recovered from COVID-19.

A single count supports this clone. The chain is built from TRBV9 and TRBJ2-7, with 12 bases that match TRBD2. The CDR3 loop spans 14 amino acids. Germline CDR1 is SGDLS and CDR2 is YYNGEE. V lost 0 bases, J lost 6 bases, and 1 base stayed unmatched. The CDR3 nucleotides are TGTGCCAGCAGCGTAGGGACTAGCGGGACCGAGCAGTACTTC. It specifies CASSVGTSGTEQYF. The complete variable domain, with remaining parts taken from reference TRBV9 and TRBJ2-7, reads DSGVTQTPKHLITATGQRVTLRCSPRSGDLSVYWYQQSLDQGLQFLIQYYNGEERAKGNILERFSAQQFPDLHSELNLSSLELGDSALYFCASSVGTSGTEQYFGPGTRLTVT.

In DNA, the CDR3 is TGTGCCAGCAGTCAGAATTTAAACACTGAAGCTTTCTTT. It encodes CASSQNLNTEAFF. The gene calls are TRBV9 and TRBJ1-1; no firm D call. The germline V and J ends were trimmed by 5 bases and 2 bases, with 10 bases remaining between them. CDR1 is SGDLS, CDR2 YYNGEE, per germline. This CDR3 comprises 13 residues.

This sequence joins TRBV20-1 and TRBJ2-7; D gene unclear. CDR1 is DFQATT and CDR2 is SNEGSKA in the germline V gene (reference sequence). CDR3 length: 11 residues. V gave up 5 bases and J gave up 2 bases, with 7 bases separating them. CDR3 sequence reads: CSASETYEQYF. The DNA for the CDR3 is TGCAGTGCTTCAGAAACCTACGAGCAGTACTTC.

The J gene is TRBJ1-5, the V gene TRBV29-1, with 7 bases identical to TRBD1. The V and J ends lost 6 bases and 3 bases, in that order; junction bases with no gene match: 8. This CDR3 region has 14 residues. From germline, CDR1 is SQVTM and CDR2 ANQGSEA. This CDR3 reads CSVKGQSHNQPQHF. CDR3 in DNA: TGCAGCGTGAAGGGACAGTCACACAATCAGCCCCAGCATTTT.

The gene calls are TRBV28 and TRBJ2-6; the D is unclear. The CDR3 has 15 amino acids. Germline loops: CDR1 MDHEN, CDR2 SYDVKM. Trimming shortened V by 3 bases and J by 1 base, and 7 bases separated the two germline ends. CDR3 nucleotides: TGTGCCAGCAGTTTTTTCCTTTCTGGGGCCAACGTCCTGACTTTC. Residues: CASSFFLSGANVLTF. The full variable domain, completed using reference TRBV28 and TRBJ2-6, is DVKVTQSSRYLVKRTGEKVFLECVQDMDHENMFWYRQDPGLGLRLIYFSYDVKMKEKGDIPEGYSVSREKKERFSLILESASTNQTSMYLCASSFFLSGANVLTFGAGSRLTVL.

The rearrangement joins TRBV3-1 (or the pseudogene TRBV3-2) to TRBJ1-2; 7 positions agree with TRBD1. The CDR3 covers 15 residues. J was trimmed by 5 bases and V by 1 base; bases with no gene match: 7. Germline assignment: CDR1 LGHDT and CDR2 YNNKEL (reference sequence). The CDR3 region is CASSQVDRLGYGYTF. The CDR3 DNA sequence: TGTGCCAGCAGCCAAGTGGACAGGCTAGGGTATGGCTACACCTTC.

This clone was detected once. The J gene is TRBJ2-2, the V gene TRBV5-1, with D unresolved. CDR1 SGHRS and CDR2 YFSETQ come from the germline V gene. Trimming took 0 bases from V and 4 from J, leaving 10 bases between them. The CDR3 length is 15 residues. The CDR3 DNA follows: TGCGCCAGCAGCTTGGCGTCCCCAGTCACCGGGGAGCTGTTTTTT. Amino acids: CASSLASPVTGELFF.

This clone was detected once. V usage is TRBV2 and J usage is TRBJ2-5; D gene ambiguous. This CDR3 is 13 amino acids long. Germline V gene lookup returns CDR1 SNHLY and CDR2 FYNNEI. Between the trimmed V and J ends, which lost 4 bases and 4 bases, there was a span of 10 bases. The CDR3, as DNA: TGTGCCAGCAGTGGACTCCCGGGAGAGACCCAGTACTTC. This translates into CASSGLPGETQYF.

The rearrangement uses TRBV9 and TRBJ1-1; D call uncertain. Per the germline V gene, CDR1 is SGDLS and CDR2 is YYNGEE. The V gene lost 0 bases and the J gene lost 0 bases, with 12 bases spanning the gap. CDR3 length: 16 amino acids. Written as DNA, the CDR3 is TGTGCCAGCAGCGTAGTCGGGGTCGGGGTGAACACTGAAGCTTTCTTT. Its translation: CASSVVGVGVNTEAFF.

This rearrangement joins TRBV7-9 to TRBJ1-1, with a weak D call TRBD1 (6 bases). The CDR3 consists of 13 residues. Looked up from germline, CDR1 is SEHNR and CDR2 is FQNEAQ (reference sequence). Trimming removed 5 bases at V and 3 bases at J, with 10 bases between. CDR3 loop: CASSIQGDTEAFF. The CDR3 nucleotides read TGTGCCAGCAGCATACAGGGAGACACTGAAGCTTTCTTT.

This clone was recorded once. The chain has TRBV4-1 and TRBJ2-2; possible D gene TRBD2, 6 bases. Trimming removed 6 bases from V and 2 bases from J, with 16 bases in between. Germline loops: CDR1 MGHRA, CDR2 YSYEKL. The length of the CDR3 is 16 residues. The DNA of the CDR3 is TGCGCCAGCAGTCGGGGGAGTCGGGGAAACACCGGGGAGCTGTTTTTT. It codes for CASSRGSRGNTGELFF.

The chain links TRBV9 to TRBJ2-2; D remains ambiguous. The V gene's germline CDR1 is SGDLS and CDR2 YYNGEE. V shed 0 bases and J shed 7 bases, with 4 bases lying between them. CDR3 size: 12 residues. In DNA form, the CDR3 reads TGTGCCAGCAGCGTAGCGGTCGGGGAGCTGTTTTTT. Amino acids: CASSVAVGELFF.

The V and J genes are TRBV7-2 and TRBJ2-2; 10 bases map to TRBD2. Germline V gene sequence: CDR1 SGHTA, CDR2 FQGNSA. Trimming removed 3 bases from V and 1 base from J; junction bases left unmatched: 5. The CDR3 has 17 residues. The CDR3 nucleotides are TGTGCCAGCAGCTTCAGGACTAGCGGTGTGAACACCGGGGAGCTGTTTTTT. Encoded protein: CASSFRTSGVNTGELFF.

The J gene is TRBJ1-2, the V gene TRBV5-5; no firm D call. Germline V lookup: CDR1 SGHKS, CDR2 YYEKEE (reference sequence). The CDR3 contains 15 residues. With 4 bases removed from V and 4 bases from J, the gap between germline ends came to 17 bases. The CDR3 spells CASSPGRGPGYGYTF. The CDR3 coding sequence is TGTGCCAGCAGCCCAGGCAGAGGGCCTGGCTATGGCTACACCTTC. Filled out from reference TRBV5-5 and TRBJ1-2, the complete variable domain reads DAGVTQSPTHLIKTRGQQVTLRCSPISGHKSVSWYQQVLGQGPQFIFQYYEKEERGRGNFPDRFSARQFPNYSSELNVNALLLGDSALYLCASSPGRGPGYGYTFGSGTRLTVV.